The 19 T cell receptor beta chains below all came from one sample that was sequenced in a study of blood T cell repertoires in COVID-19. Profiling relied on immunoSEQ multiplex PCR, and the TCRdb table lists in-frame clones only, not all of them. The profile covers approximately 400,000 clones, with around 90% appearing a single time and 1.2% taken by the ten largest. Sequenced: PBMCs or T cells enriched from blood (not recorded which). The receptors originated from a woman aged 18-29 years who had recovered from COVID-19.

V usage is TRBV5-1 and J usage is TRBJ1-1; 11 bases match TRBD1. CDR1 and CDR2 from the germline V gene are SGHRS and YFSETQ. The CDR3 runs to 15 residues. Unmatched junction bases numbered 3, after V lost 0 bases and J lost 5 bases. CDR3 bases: TGCGCCAGCAGCTTGGGGACAGGGGGCACGACTGAAGCTTTCTTT. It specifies CASSLGTGGTTEAFF.

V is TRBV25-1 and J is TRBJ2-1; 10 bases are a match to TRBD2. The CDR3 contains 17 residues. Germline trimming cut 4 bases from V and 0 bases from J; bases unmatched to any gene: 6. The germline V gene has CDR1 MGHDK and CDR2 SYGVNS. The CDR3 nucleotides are TGTGCCAGCAGTGCTCTAGCGGGGGTGTACTCCTACAATGAGCAGTTCTTC. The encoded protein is CASSALAGVYSYNEQFF.

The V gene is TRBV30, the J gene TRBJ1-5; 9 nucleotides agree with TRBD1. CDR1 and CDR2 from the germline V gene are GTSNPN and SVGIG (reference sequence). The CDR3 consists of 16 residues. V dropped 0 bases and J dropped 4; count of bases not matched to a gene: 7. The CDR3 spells CAWSVRAGQGNQPQHF. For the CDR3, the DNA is TGTGCCTGGAGTGTGCGGGCGGGACAGGGTAATCAGCCCCAGCATTTT. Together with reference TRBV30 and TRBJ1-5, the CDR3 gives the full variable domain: SQTIHQWPATLVQPVGSPLSLECTVEGTSNPNLYWYRQAAGRGLQLLFYSVGIGQISSEVPQNLSASRPQDRQFILSSKKLLLSDSGFYLCAWSVRAGQGNQPQHFGDGTRLSIL.

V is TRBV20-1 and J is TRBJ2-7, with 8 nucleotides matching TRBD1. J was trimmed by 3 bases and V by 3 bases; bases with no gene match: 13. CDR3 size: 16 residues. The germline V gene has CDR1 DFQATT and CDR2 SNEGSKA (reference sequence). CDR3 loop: CSASLRQGNVGYEQYF. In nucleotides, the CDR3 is TGCAGTGCTAGTCTAAGACAGGGGAACGTCGGCTACGAGCAGTACTTC.

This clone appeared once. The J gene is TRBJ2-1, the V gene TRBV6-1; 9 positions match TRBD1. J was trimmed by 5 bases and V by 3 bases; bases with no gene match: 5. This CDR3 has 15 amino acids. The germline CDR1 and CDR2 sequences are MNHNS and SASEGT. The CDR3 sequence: CASSEYRGRDNEQFF. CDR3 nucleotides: TGTGCCAGCAGTGAGTACAGGGGGCGAGACAATGAGCAGTTCTTC.

CDR3 sequence: CASSQVRSLTGDYGYTF. The CDR3 nucleotides are TGCGCCAGCAGCCAAGTTAGGAGTCTGACAGGGGACTATGGCTACACCTTC. The chain links TRBV4-1 to TRBJ1-2, with 8 bases that match TRBD1. After removal of 1 base from V and 3 bases from J, the junction contained 10 bases not matched to a gene. In germline, CDR1 is MGHRA, CDR2 YSYEKL. The CDR3 sequence is 17 residues long.

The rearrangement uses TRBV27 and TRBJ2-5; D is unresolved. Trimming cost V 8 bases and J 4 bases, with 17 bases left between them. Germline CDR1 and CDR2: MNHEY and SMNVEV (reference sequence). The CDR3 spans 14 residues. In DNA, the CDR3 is TGTGCCAGCGAAAGACACGCTCGTGGAGAGACCCAGTACTTC. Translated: CASERHARGETQYF.

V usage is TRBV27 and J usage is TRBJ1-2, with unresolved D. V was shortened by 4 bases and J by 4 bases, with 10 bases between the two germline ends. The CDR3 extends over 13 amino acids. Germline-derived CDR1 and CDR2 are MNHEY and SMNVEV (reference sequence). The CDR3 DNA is TGTGCCAGCAGTTCTGGCTCCCTCTATGGCTACACCTTC. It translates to CASSSGSLYGYTF.

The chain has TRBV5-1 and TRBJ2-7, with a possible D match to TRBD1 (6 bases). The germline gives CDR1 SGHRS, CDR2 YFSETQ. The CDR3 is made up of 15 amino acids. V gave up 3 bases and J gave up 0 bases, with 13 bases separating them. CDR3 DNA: TGCGCCAGCAGCTCTGATACAGGGTCCTCCTACGAGCAGTACTTC. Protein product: CASSSDTGSSYEQYF.

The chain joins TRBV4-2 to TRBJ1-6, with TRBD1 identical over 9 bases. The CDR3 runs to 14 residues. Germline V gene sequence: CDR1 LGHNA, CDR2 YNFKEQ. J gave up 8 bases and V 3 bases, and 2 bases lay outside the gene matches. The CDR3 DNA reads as TGTGCCAGCAGCCAGGGGACAGGGTATTCACCCCTCCACTTT. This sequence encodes CASSQGTGYSPLHF.

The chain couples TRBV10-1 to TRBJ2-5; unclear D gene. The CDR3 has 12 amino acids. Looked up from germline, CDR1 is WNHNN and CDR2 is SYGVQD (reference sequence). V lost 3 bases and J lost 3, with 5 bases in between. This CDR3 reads CASSDSEETQYF. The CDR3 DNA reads TGCGCCAGCAGTGATTCGGAAGAGACCCAGTACTTC.

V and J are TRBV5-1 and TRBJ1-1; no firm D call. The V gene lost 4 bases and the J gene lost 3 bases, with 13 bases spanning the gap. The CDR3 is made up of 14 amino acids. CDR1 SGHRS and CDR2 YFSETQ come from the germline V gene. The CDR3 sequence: CASSPGGVDTEAFF. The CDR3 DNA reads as TGCGCCAGCAGCCCTGGCGGGGTCGACACTGAAGCTTTCTTT.

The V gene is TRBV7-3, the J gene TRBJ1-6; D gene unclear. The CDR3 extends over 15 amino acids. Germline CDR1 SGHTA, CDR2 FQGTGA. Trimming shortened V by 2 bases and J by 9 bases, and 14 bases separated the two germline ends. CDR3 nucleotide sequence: TGTGCCAGCAGCTTAGATGCGTTCCGGGTTTCACCCCTCCACTTT. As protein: CASSLDAFRVSPLHF.

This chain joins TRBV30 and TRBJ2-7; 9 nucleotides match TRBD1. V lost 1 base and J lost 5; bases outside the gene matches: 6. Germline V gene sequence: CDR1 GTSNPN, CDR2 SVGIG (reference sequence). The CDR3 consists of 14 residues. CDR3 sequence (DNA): TGTGCCTGGAGTGGGGGGGACAGGGTCAACGAGCAGTACTTC. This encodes CAWSGGDRVNEQYF.

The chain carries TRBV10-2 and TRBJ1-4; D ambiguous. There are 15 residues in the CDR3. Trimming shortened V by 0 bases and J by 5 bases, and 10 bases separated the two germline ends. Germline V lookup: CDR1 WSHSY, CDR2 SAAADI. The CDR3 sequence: CASSESRQPNEKLFF. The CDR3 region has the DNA TGCGCCAGCAGTGAGTCGAGGCAGCCGAATGAAAAACTGTTTTTT.

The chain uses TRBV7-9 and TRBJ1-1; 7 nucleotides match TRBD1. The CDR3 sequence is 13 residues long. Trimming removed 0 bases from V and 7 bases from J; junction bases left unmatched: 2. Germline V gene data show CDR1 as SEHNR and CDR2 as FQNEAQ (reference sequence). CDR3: CASSLAAGGEAFF. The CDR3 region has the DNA TGTGCCAGCAGCTTAGCGGCAGGGGGTGAAGCTTTCTTT.

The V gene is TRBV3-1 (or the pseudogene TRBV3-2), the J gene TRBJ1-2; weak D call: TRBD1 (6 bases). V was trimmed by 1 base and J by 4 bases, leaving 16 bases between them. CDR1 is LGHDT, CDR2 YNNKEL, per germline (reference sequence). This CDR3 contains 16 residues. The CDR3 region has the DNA TGTGCCAGCAGCCAAGTAGGTACAGGGAGAGGCTATGGCTACACCTTC. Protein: CASSQVGTGRGYGYTF.

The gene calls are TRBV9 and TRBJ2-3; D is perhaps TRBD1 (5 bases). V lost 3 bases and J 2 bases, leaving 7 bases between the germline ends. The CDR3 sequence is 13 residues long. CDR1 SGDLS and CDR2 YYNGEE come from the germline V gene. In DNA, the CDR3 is TGTGCCAGCAGCGGGACAATCACAGATACGCAGTATTTT. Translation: CASSGTITDTQYF.

The CDR3 reads CASSFPLWTDPRGTQYF. CDR3 coding DNA: TGTGCCAGCAGCTTTCCCCTTTGGACAGACCCCCGGGGGACCCAGTACTTC. V and J are TRBV7-3 and TRBJ2-5; tentatively, D is TRBD1 (6 bases). Germline CDR1 SGHTA, CDR2 FQGTGA. V dropped 3 bases and J dropped 7 bases, with 24 bases sitting between them. The CDR3 covers 17 residues.